The 3 T cell receptor beta chains below were found in one sample sequenced in a study of T cell responses to AZD1222 COVID-19 vaccine. The table came from immunoSEQ multiplex PCR; TCRdb's copy has only in-frame clones and leaves some out. The sample lists about 120,000 clones, roughly 93% occurring once. Sequencing was performed on peripheral blood, taken on day 0 of AZD1222 vaccination. The receptors here all came from an adult in good health.

J is TRBJ1-2 and V is TRBV19; no clear D gene. The V end was cut by 7 bases, the J end by 4 bases, with 22 bases between. The germline CDR1 and CDR2 sequences are LNHDA and SQIVND (reference sequence). The CDR3 totals 16 residues. DNA of the CDR3: TGTGCCAGTACGCCCCAGGATGGGTTTGGTTCCTATGGCTACACCTTC. Translating gives CASTPQDGFGSYGYTF.

The chain joins TRBV5-6 to TRBJ2-1; 11 bases align to TRBD2. The CDR3 extends over 15 amino acids. Germline V lookup: CDR1 SGHDT, CDR2 YYEEEE. V lost 2 bases to trimming and J lost 4 bases; unmatched junction nucleotides: 2. CDR3 nucleotides: TGTGCCAGCAGCTTAATAGCGGGAGGGTACAATGAGCAGTTCTTC. It yields the protein CASSLIAGGYNEQFF.

This clone was detected once. The chain recombines TRBV19 with TRBJ2-2; D is uncertain. The ends were cut back, 5 bases at V and 5 bases at J, with 6 bases in the middle. The CDR3 loop spans 12 amino acids. The germline V gene has CDR1 LNHDA and CDR2 SQIVND (reference sequence). CDR3 bases: TGTGCCAGTAGTTATTCAACCGGGGAGCTGTTTTTT. Translated: CASSYSTGELFF.